This T cell receptor beta chain was sequenced during a study of response to subunit inactivated influenza vaccine. This clonotype was seen a handful of times. Its antigen is unidentified. Study results and limitations: The authors suggested that every seasonal influenza vaccination recruits few new T cells.

Germline CDR1 reads DFQATT; CDR2 reads SNEGSKA (reference sequence). This CDR3 region has 15 residues. V dropped 8 bases and J dropped 0 bases, with 17 bases sitting between them. TCRdb re-called the RT-PCR reads through MiXCR, storing one row per CDR3 protein. The sample holds hundreds of thousands of distinct CDR3 sequences, 11% to 15% seen once. The rearrangement uses TRBV20-1 and TRBJ2-4, with unresolved D. This receptor was obtained from a man aged 50 to 59 who received an inactivated influenza vaccine. Sequences were derived from PBMCs from blood, sampled around two weeks before vaccination. This CDR3 is CSPLSSTLAKNIQYF. The CDR3 bases are TGCAGTCCGTTGAGTTCCACTCTAGCCAAAAACATTCAGTACTTC.